This T cell receptor (beta chain) was sequenced in a study of CD8 T cells in Susac syndrome. Germline V CDR1 and CDR2: PRHDT, FYEKMQ (reference sequence). The V and J ends lost 5 bases and 0 bases respectively, with 13 bases between them. The length of the CDR3 is 15 residues. TCR beta sequencing was performed on blood CD8+ and CD4+ T cells. Multiple sclerosis controls were treatment-naive patients with stable or active relapsing-remitting disease. Purification of the CD8+ and CD4+ T cells relied on negative isolation, and TEMRA cells underwent FACS enrichment. Reverse transcription of 0.5 to 1 ug RNA used random hexamers. Multiplex immunoSEQ PCR targeted 54 Vbeta and 13 Jbeta TCR beta segments. TCRdb reprocessed the immunoSEQ multiplex PCR reads with MiXCR, giving one entry per CDR3 protein. The table lists fewer than 350,000 distinct CDR3 sequences, about 91% of them singletons.

The sample comprised CD8+ T cells from PBMCs. The genes are TRBV13 and TRBJ1-1, with D unresolved. The source is a human donor with multiple sclerosis. CDR3 sequence: CASSLTSTVNTEAFF. In DNA, the CDR3 is TGTGCCAGCAGCCTCACTTCAACGGTGAACACTGAAGCTTTCTTT.